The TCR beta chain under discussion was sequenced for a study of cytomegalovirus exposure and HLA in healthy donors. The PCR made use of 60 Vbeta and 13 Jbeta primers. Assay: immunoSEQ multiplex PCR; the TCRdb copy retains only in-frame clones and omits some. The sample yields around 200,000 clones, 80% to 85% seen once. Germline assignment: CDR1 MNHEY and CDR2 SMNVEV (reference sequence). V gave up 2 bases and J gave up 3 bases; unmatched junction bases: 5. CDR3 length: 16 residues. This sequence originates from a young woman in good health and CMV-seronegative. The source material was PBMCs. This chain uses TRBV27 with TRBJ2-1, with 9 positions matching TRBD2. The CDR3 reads CASSLPGLANYNEQFF. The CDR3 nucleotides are TGTGCCAGCAGTTTACCCGGACTAGCGAACTACAATGAGCAGTTCTTC.